The following is a T cell receptor (beta chain) sequence with its context. Its antigen is undetermined. Cultured CD4+ T cell DNA underwent sequencing with the Oncomine TCR Beta short-read assay. TCRdb itself ran the PCR reads through MiXCR, one entry per CDR3 protein. The repertoire consists of roughly 14,000 distinct CDR3 sequences, with approximately 42% occurring once and the leading ten covering 20%. This specimen belongs to a study of vaccination and CD4 T cells after COVID-19. Turning to the study itself: Following dose two, a median around 65 days (range 14 to 241) passed before post-vaccine samples were taken. Study results and limitations: Spike mono-reactivity was found in 304 of the 307 vaccine-specific clones identified in convalescent patients.

Treatment described: roughly 11-day PBMC culture with coronavirus spike peptide pools or control peptides (ViraFEST assay). A negative selection step was used to isolate CD4+ T cells once culture had run for around 10 days. V lost 2 bases to trimming and J lost 8 bases, with 21 bases between them. Per the germline V gene, CDR1 is GTSNPN and CDR2 is SVGIG (reference sequence). The CDR3 contains 15 residues. J is TRBJ1-2 and V is TRBV30, with D perhaps matching TRBD1 (6 bases). This TCR came from a human donor with COVID-19. Sequenced: cultured CD4+ T cells from blood. The CDR3 region is CAWSRKGRDKRGYTF. The CDR3 nucleotides are TGTGCCTGGAGTAGGAAAGGCCGGGACAAAAGAGGCTACACCTTC.